The clone carrying this T cell receptor (beta chain) has just a few counts. For the second PCR, which ran for roughly 6 to 11 cycles, a sample-barcoded 5' primer and a J-beta primer mix were used. TCRdb independently ran MiXCR on the 5' RACE reads; one entry per CDR3 protein. The table lists around 1,900,000 distinct CDR3 sequences, 35% to 50% of them singletons. The data originate from a study of blood T cells in healthy people across ages. Overall study: Using template switching, researchers captured about one barcoded beta molecule for each two T cells.

The V gene end was trimmed by 5 bases and the J gene end by 1 base; junction bases not matched to a gene: 7. Germline V gene data show CDR1 as DFQATT and CDR2 as SNEGSKA (reference sequence). The CDR3 runs 14 residues. The clonotype comes from a human donor in good health. The chain combines TRBV20-1 with TRBJ2-5, with 7 bases aligning to TRBD1. The sequenced material came from blood. The DNA of the CDR3 is TGCAGTGCTCTGAACGGGACAGCCCAAGAGACCCAGTACTTC. The encoded protein is CSALNGTAQETQYF.